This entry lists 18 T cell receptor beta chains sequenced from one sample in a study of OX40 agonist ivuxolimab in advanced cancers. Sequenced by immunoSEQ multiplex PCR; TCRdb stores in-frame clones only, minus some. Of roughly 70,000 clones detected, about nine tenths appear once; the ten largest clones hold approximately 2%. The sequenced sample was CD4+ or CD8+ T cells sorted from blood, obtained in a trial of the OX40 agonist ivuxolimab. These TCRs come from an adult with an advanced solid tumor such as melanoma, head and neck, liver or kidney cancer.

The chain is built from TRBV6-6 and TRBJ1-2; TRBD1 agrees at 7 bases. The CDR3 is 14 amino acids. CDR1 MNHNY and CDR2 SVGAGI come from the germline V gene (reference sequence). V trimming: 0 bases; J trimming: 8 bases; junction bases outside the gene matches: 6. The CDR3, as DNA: TGTGCCAGCAGTTACTCCGAGACAGGGAGAGGCTACACCTTC. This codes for CASSYSETGRGYTF.

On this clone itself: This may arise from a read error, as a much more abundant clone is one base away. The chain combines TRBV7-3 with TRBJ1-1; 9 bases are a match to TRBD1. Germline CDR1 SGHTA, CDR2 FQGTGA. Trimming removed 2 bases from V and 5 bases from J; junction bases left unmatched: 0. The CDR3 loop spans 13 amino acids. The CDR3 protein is CASSLDRGTEAFF. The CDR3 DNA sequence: TGTGCCAGCAGCTTAGACAGGGGGACTGAAGCTTTCTTT.

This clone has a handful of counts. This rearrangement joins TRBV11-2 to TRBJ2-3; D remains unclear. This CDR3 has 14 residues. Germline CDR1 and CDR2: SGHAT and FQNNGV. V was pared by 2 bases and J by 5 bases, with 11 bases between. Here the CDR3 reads CASSLNAQRDTQYF. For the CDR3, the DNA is TGTGCCAGCAGCTTAAACGCACAGAGAGATACGCAGTATTTT.

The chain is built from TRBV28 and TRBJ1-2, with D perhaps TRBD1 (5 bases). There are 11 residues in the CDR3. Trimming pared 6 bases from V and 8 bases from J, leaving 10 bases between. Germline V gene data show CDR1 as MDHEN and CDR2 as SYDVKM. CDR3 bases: TGTGCCAGCAGCTCGAACAGGGGCTACACCTTC. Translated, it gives CASSSNRGYTF.

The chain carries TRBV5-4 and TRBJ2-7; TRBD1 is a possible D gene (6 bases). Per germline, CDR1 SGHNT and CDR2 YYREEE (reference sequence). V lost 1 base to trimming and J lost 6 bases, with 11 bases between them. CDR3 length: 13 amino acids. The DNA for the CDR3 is TGTGCCAGCAGCTTGCCACAGGGATCCGAGCAGTACTTC. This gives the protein CASSLPQGSEQYF. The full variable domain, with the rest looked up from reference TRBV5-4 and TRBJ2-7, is ETGVTQSPTHLIKTRGQQVTLRCSSQSGHNTVSWYQQALGQGPQFIFQYYREEENGRGNFPPRFSGLQFPNYSSELNVNALELDDSALYLCASSLPQGSEQYFGPGTRLTVT.

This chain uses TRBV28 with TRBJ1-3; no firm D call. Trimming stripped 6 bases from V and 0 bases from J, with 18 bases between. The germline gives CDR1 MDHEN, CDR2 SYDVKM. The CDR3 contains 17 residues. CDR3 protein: CASSAGGSPSSGNTIYF. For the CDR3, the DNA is TGTGCCAGCAGCGCCGGTGGGAGTCCCAGCTCTGGAAACACCATATATTTT.

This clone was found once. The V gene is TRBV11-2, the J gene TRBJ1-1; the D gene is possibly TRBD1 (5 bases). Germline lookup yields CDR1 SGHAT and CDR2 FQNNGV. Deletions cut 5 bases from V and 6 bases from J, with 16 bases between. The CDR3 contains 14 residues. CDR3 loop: CASSRYGQVAEAFF. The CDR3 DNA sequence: TGTGCCAGCAGCCGTTATGGACAAGTAGCTGAAGCTTTCTTT. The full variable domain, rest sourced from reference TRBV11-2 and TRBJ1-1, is EAGVAQSPRYKIIEKRQSVAFWCNPISGHATLYWYQQILGQGPKLLIQFQNNGVVDDSQLPKDRFSAERLKGVDSTLKIQPAKLEDSAVYLCASSRYGQVAEAFFGQGTRLTVV.

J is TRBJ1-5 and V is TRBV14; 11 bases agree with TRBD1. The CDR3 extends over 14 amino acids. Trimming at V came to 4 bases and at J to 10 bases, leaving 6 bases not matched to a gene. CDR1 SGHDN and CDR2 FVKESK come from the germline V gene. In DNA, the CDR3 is TGTGCCAGCAGCCCGGACAGGGGGCTAGAACCCCAGCATTTT. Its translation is CASSPDRGLEPQHF.

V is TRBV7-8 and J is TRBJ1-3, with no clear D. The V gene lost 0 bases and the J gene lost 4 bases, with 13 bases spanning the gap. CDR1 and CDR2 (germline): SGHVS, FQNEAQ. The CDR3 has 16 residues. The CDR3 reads CASSLAGGRGGNTIYF. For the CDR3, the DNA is TGTGCCAGCAGCTTAGCTGGCGGGCGCGGAGGAAACACCATATATTTT.

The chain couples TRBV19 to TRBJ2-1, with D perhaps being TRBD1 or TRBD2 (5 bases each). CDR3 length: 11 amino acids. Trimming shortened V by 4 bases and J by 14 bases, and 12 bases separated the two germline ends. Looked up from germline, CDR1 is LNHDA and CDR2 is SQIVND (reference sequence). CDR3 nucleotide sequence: TGTGCCAGTAGTACCCGGGACGTGGAGTTCTTC. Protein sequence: CASSTRDVEFF.

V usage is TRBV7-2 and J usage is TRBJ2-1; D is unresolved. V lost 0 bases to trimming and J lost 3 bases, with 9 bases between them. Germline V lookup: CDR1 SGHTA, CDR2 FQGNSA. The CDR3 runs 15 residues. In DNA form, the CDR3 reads TGTGCCAGCAGCTTAGCTAGAGGCCACTACAATGAGCAGTTCTTC. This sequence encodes CASSLARGHYNEQFF.

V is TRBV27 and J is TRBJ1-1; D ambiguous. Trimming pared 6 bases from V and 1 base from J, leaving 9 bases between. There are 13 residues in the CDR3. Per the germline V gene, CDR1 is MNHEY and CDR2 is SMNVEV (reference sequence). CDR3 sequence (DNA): TGTGCCAGCAGACGAAAACAGAACACTGAAGCTTTCTTT. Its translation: CASRRKQNTEAFF.

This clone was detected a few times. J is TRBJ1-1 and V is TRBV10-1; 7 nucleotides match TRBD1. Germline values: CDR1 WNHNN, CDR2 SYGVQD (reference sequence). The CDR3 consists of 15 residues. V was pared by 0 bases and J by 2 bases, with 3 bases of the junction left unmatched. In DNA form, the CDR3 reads TGCGCCAGCAGTGAGTCTCGGACAGGCAACACTGAAGCTTTCTTT. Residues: CASSESRTGNTEAFF.

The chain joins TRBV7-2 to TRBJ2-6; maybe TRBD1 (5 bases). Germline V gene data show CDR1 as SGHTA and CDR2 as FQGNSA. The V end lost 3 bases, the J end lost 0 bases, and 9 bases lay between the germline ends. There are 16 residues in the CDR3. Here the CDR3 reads CASSFQGISGANVLTF. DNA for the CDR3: TGTGCCAGCAGCTTCCAGGGCATCTCTGGGGCCAACGTCCTGACTTTC. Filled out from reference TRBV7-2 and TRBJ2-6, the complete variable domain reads GAGVSQSPSNKVTEKGKDVELRCDPISGHTALYWYRQSLGQGLEFLIYFQGNSAPDKSGLPSDRFSAERTGGSVSTLTIQRTQQEDSAVYLCASSFQGISGANVLTFGAGSRLTVL.

In DNA form, the CDR3 reads TGTGCCTGGAGTGTAAGCGGGGGGGCAAATCACACCGGGGAGCTGTTTTTT. Amino acid sequence: CAWSVSGGANHTGELFF. The rearrangement joins TRBV30 to TRBJ2-2, with TRBD2 identical over 10 bases. The CDR3 sequence is 17 residues long. With V trimmed by 0 bases and J by 3 bases, 7 bases remained unmatched. CDR1 and CDR2 (germline): GTSNPN, SVGIG (reference sequence).

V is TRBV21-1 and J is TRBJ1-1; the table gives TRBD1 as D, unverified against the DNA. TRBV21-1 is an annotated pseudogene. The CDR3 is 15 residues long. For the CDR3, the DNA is TGTGCCAGCAGCAAAGTGCAGGGGTTGAACACTGAAGCTTTCTTT. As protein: CASSKVQGLNTEAFF.

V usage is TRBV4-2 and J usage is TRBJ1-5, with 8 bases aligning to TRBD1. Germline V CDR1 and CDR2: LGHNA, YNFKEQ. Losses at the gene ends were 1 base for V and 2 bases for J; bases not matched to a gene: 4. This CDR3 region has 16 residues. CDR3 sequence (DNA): TGTGCCAGCAGCCAAGGGACAGGGATGGGCAATCAGCCCCAGCATTTT. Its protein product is CASSQGTGMGNQPQHF.

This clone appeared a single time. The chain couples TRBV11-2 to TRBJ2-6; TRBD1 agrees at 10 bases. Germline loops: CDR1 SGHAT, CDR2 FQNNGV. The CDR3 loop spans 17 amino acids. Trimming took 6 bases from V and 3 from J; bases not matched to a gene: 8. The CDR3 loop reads CASRKTGTGDGANVLTF. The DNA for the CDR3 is TGTGCCAGCAGAAAAACCGGGACAGGGGATGGGGCCAACGTCCTGACTTTC.